This T cell receptor (beta chain) was observed in a study of a mutant IDH1 vaccine in newly diagnosed glioma. In the study overall: Commencement of vaccination occurred 4-6 weeks following radiotherapy alone, or concurrently with temozolomide cycles.

Time point of the sample: week 35, safety follow-up. Doses of 300 ug of mutant IDH1 20-mer peptide were given with topical imiquimod. Per the germline V gene, CDR1 is LNHDA and CDR2 is SQIVND (reference sequence). The CDR3 extends over 12 amino acids. Trimming pared 5 bases from V and 4 bases from J, leaving 5 bases between. As regards this clone: Its antigen remains unidentified.

TCRdb keeps only in-frame clones here, not all; method: immunoSEQ multiplex PCR. The repertoire has tens of thousands of clones, about nine tenths of them found once; the top ten carry 1.6%. This rearrangement joins TRBV19 to TRBJ2-2; D uncertain. This TCR derives from a middle-aged man with glioma. The sample was PBMCs, taken from a glioma patient whose treatment included an IDH1 peptide vaccine. The chain's CDR3 is CASSWATGELFF. CDR3 DNA sequence: TGTGCCAGTAGTTGGGCCACCGGGGAGCTGTTTTTT.